Described below is a single TCR beta chain sequence and its context. This specimen belongs to a study of blood T cell repertoires in COVID-19. This CDR3 has 15 amino acids. Germline CDR1 and CDR2: MDHEN and SYDVKM. Trimming at V came to 4 bases and at J to 6 bases, leaving 8 bases not matched to a gene. Profiling relied on immunoSEQ multiplex PCR, and the TCRdb table lists in-frame clones only, not all of them. The sample lists approximately 31,000 clones, about 91% occurring once. V and J are TRBV28 and TRBJ2-1; TRBD1 matches 8 bases. Source material: peripheral blood. This TCR was recovered from a man older than 75 with acute or convalescent COVID-19. The CDR3 reads CASSSDRGSLNEQFF. The CDR3 DNA reads TGTGCCAGCAGTTCCGACAGGGGCAGCCTCAATGAGCAGTTCTTC.